This TCR beta chain stems from a study of blood T cells in healthy people across ages. Study-wide context: Per every two T cells, about one barcoded beta molecule was captured by template switching. General observations from the study: The recorded TCR beta diversity per million T cells decreased in a roughly linear manner with age. Estimated diversity, derived from one million T cells, was regarded as an underestimate.

Primed by a sample-barcoded 5' primer and a J-beta primer mix, a second PCR proceeded for 7 to 11 cycles. Each cDNA molecule was tagged by a template-switch adaptor that had 12 random nucleotides. TCRdb reanalysed the 5' RACE reads using MiXCR and keeps one entry per CDR3 protein. The table shows around 790,000 distinct CDR3 sequences, with around two fifths occurring only once. V lost 5 bases and J 9 bases, leaving 14 bases between the germline ends. Germline V lookup: CDR1 SGHAT, CDR2 FQNNGV. The CDR3 has 13 residues. Worth noting for this clonotype: Antigen specificity is unknown.

The origin of this receptor is a man aged 60 to 75 in good health. The sample was blood. J is TRBJ1-5 and V is TRBV11-2, with a possible D match to TRBD1 (6 bases). The CDR3 nucleotides are TGTGCCAGCAGCGTAGCACAGGGCTGGCCCCAGCATTTT. As protein: CASSVAQGWPQHF.